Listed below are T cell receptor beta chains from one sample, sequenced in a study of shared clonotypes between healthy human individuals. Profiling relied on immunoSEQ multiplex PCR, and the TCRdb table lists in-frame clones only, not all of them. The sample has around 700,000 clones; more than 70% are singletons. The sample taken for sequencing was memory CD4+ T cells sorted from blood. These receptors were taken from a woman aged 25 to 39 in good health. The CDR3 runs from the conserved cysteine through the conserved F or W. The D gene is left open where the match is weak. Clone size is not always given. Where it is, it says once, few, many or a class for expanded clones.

CDR3: CASSRTGSAYGYTF
DNA: TGTGCCAGCAGTCGAACAGGGTCTGCCTATGGCTACACCTTC
D: NA
V: TRBV28
size: NA
J: TRBJ1-2

CDR3: CATKQGASDTEAFF
DNA: TGTGCCACCAAGCAAGGGGCTAGCGACACTGAAGCTTTCTTT
D: NA
V: TRBV10-3
size: NA
J: TRBJ1-1

CDR3: CASSAGTSGNTIYF
DNA: TGCGCCAGCAGCGCCGGGACAAGTGGAAACACCATATATTTT
D: NA
V: TRBV5-1
size: few
J: TRBJ1-3

CDR3: CASSLEPGGNTIYF
DNA: TGTGCCAGCAGCTTAGAGCCAGGGGGAAACACCATATATTTT
D: NA
V: TRBV11-2
size: NA
J: TRBJ1-3

CDR3: CASSLQGRPGANVLTF
DNA: TGTGCCAGCAGTCTTCAGGGCCGACCGGGGGCCAACGTCCTGACTTTC
D: NA
V: TRBV28
size: NA
J: TRBJ2-6

CDR3: CASSGGLAEFYEQYF
DNA: TGTGCCAGCAGCGGGGGACTAGCGGAATTTTACGAGCAGTACTTC
D: TRBD2
V: TRBV5-4
size: NA
J: TRBJ2-7

CDR3: CASSRKTGDSNQPQHF
DNA: TGCGCCAGCAGCCGAAAAACAGGGGATAGCAATCAGCCCCAGCATTTT
D: TRBD1
V: TRBV4-1
size: NA
J: TRBJ1-5

CDR3: CASSTQNDRGLGYTF
DNA: TGTGCCAGCTCTACTCAAAATGACAGGGGTTTGGGCTACACCTTC
D: TRBD1
V: TRBV18
size: NA
J: TRBJ1-2

CDR3: CAITDRDRGNEQYF
DNA: TGTGCCATTACTGACCGGGACAGGGGCAACGAGCAGTACTTC
D: TRBD1
V: TRBV28
size: NA
J: TRBJ2-7

CDR3: CASSVRTGLNTEAFF
DNA: TGTGCCAGCAGTGTCCGTACCGGCTTGAACACTGAAGCTTTCTTT
D: NA
V: TRBV2
size: NA
J: TRBJ1-1